Presented here are 24 T cell receptor beta chains from one specimen sequenced in a study of identical twins. TCRdb reprocessed the 5' RACE reads via MiXCR and lists one record per CDR3 protein. The profile covers 500,000 to 650,000 distinct CDR3 sequences, with more than 20% appearing a single time and 0.48% taken by the ten largest. Another study also made use of these data, one on yellow fever vaccine responses in identical twins.

Sequencing input: CD4+ T cells sorted from blood. Receptors were obtained from a woman between 18 and 30 years old in good health.

The rearrangement uses TRBV7-9 and TRBJ1-6, with D possibly matching TRBD1 (5 bases). CDR3 length: 14 residues. Per germline, CDR1 SEHNR and CDR2 FQNEAQ (reference sequence). V dropped 2 bases and J dropped 10 bases, with 12 bases sitting between them. CDR3 bases: TGTGCCAGCAGCTTATTGGGGGTAGAGTCACCCCTCCACTTT. As protein: CASSLLGVESPLHF.

The chain links TRBV5-1 to TRBJ2-1; a possible D gene is TRBD1 (6 bases). The germline V gene encodes CDR1 SGHRS and CDR2 YFSETQ. The CDR3 runs 12 residues. Between the trimmed V and J ends, which lost 3 bases and 7 bases, there was a span of 8 bases. The CDR3 here is CASSWGQNEQFF. The CDR3 nucleotides read TGCGCCAGCAGCTGGGGGCAAAATGAGCAGTTCTTC. Complete variable domain (other parts from reference TRBV5-1 and TRBJ2-1): KAGVTQTPRYLIKTRGQQVTLSCSPISGHRSVSWYQQTPGQGLQFLFEYFSETQRNKGNFPGRFSGRQFSNSRSEMNVSTLELGDSALYLCASSWGQNEQFFGPGTRLTVL.

This clonotype came up a few times. The chain recombines TRBV29-1 with TRBJ2-3; 11 bases are shared with TRBD2. The ends lost 7 bases at V and 0 bases at J; junction bases unmatched: 6. Germline CDR1 SQVTM, CDR2 ANQGSEA. The CDR3 runs to 15 residues. Here the CDR3 reads CSGGGTSGSTDTQYF. DNA of the CDR3: TGCAGCGGGGGGGGGACTAGCGGAAGCACAGATACGCAGTATTTT.

V usage is TRBV24-1 and J usage is TRBJ2-5; D is ambiguous. From germline, CDR1 is KGHDR and CDR2 SFDVKD. The V and J ends lost 3 bases and 5 bases respectively, with 15 bases between them. The CDR3 runs 15 residues. CDR3 bases: TGTGCCACCAGTGATAGGGCTAGTTATAGGGAGACCCAGTACTTC. It is translated as CATSDRASYRETQYF.

This CDR3 reads CASSPLTTGDRRNIQYF. The CDR3 region has the DNA TGTGCCAGCAGCCCTTTGACGACGGGGGACAGGCGAAACATTCAGTACTTC. This chain uses TRBV3-1 with TRBJ2-4; 8 positions agree with TRBD1. This CDR3 has 17 residues. With V trimmed by 4 bases and J by 6 bases, 14 bases remained unmatched. Per germline, CDR1 LGHDT and CDR2 YNNKEL (reference sequence).

This chain joins TRBV5-1 and TRBJ2-5; 8 bases agree with TRBD1. The CDR3 covers 17 residues. Germline-derived CDR1 and CDR2 are SGHRS and YFSETQ. V shed 2 bases, J shed 6 bases, and the junction held 15 bases outside the gene matches. The CDR3 protein is CASSFESGTGGLKTQYF. The DNA for the CDR3 is TGCGCCAGCAGCTTTGAGTCCGGGACAGGAGGTTTGAAGACCCAGTACTTC. Together with reference TRBV5-1 and TRBJ2-5, the CDR3 gives the full variable domain: KAGVTQTPRYLIKTRGQQVTLSCSPISGHRSVSWYQQTPGQGLQFLFEYFSETQRNKGNFPGRFSGRQFSNSRSEMNVSTLELGDSALYLCASSFESGTGGLKTQYFGPGTRLLVL.

The gene calls are TRBV12-3 or TRBV12-4 and TRBJ2-1; D is unclear. This CDR3 has 14 amino acids. V was cut by 6 bases and J by 8 bases, with 17 bases left in between. CDR3 in DNA: TGTGCCAGCAGGGGTTCGGTCAGTTCTCATGAGCAGTTCTTC. Translation: CASRGSVSSHEQFF.

There are a few counts of this clonotype. The chain couples TRBV24-1 to TRBJ2-1, with 8 bases lining up with TRBD2. The length of the CDR3 is 15 residues. The germline CDR1 and CDR2 sequences are KGHDR and SFDVKD. Trimming removed 4 bases from V and 4 bases from J; junction bases left unmatched: 5. This CDR3 reads CATSEGASGYNEQFF. In nucleotides, the CDR3 is TGTGCCACCAGTGAAGGGGCTAGCGGGTACAATGAGCAGTTCTTC.

This clonotype was recorded a few times. The chain has TRBV7-6 and TRBJ2-1, with D hard to call. The CDR3 length is 15 residues. V gave up 5 bases and J gave up 2 bases, with 13 bases separating them. The germline V gene has CDR1 SGHVS and CDR2 FNYEAQ. CDR3 coding DNA: TGTGCCAGCAGCGAAGAACACATCCCCTACAATGAGCAGTTCTTC. Translation: CASSEEHIPYNEQFF. Looking up the rest from reference TRBV7-6 and TRBJ2-1 gives the full variable domain: GAGVSQSPRYKVTKRGQDVALRCDPISGHVSLYWYRQALGQGPEFLTYFNYEAQQDKSGLPNDRFSAERPEGSISTLTIQRTEQRDSAMYRCASSEEHIPYNEQFFGPGTRLTVL.

The rearrangement joins TRBV29-1 to TRBJ2-1, with 7 positions matching TRBD2. Per germline, CDR1 SQVTM and CDR2 ANQGSEA. The CDR3 length is 14 residues. V gave up 4 bases and J gave up 4 bases; unmatched junction bases: 7. The CDR3 DNA is TGCAGCGTTGGTCTACTAGCGTCTTACAATGAGCAGTTCTTC. It yields the protein CSVGLLASYNEQFF.

The chain is built from TRBV25-1 and TRBJ2-2; D might be TRBD2 (5 bases). The CDR3 has 13 amino acids. The V gene's germline CDR1 is MGHDK and CDR2 SYGVNS. Trimming pared 3 bases from V and 5 bases from J, leaving 7 bases between. Here the CDR3 reads CASSEPGTGELFF. In DNA, the CDR3 is TGTGCCAGCAGTGAGCCGGGGACCGGGGAGCTGTTTTTT.

The table lists this clonotype with a few counts. The chain has TRBV12-3 or TRBV12-4 and TRBJ1-1; the D gene is possibly TRBD1 (5 bases). The V gene lost 5 bases and the J gene lost 8 bases, with 9 bases spanning the gap. The CDR3 loop spans 11 amino acids. CDR3 DNA: TGTGCCAGCAGTCCGGGACGGGAAGCTTTCTTT. This gives the protein CASSPGREAFF.

This clonotype was seen only a few times. The J gene is TRBJ2-3, the V gene TRBV20-1, with TRBD2 matching over 10 bases. The CDR3 is 14 residues long. Germline V CDR1 and CDR2: DFQATT, SNEGSKA (reference sequence). V dropped 5 bases and J dropped 5; count of bases not matched to a gene: 7. Here the CDR3 reads CSAQLAGIIDTQYF. CDR3 nucleotides: TGCAGTGCTCAACTAGCGGGAATTATAGATACGCAGTATTTT.

A word on this clonotype: The CDR3 end shows no conserved phenylalanine or tryptophan, and so a read error is likely. J is TRBJ1-1 and V is TRBV6-1; a weak D match, TRBD1 (5 bases). This CDR3 has 14 amino acids. V lost 6 bases to trimming and J lost 4 bases, with 15 bases between them. CDR1 and CDR2 from the germline V gene are MNHNS and SASEGT. CDR3: CASRTSLQGTEAFL. Here the CDR3 DNA reads TGTGCCAGCAGAACCAGCCTGCAGGGCACTGAAGCTTTCCTT.

The chain links TRBV20-1 to TRBJ2-7, with 7 bases lining up with TRBD2. This CDR3 has 16 residues. The J segment lost 5 bases and the V segment lost 0 bases, leaving 13 bases of the junction unmatched. CDR1 is DFQATT, CDR2 SNEGSKA, per germline (reference sequence). CDR3 DNA sequence: TGCAGTGCTAGAGACCCCCTCGGGACTACCATCCACGAGCAGTACTTC. As protein: CSARDPLGTTIHEQYF.

The chain carries TRBV2 and TRBJ2-2, with D perhaps TRBD1 (5 bases). Germline lookup yields CDR1 SNHLY and CDR2 FYNNEI. V lost 7 bases and J 6 bases, leaving 15 bases between the germline ends. The CDR3 length is 14 residues. The CDR3 is CASIGAVKAGELFF. CDR3 nucleotides: TGTGCCAGCATTGGGGCCGTAAAGGCCGGGGAGCTGTTTTTT. The full variable domain, completed using reference TRBV2 and TRBJ2-2, is EPEVTQTPSHQVTQMGQEVILRCVPISNHLYFYWYRQILGQKVEFLVSFYNNEISEKSEIFDDQFSVERPDGSNFTLKIRSTKLEDSAMYFCASIGAVKAGELFFGEGSRLTVL.

The CDR3: CASSASLGLYANEQFF. The CDR3 DNA follows: TGTGCCAGCAGCGCATCATTAGGACTTTACGCGAATGAGCAGTTCTTC. The rearrangement joins TRBV7-2 to TRBJ2-1, with D tentatively TRBD2 (5 bases). Germline V gene lookup returns CDR1 SGHTA and CDR2 FQGNSA. V was clipped by 5 bases and J by 7 bases, with 21 bases between them. This CDR3 comprises 16 residues.

This chain joins TRBV5-6 and TRBJ2-2; 8 nucleotides align to TRBD2. CDR1 is SGHDT and CDR2 is YYEEEE in the germline V gene. Trimming took 1 base from V and 0 from J; bases not matched to a gene: 2. This CDR3 region has 16 residues. CDR3 sequence: CASSLFSGANTGELFF. In DNA, the CDR3 is TGTGCCAGCAGCTTGTTTAGCGGGGCGAACACCGGGGAGCTGTTTTTT.

This clonotype was detected only a few times. The J gene is TRBJ1-4, the V gene TRBV3-1; 9 nucleotides agree with TRBD1. The germline V gene has CDR1 LGHDT and CDR2 YNNKEL (reference sequence). V gave up 3 bases and J gave up 4 bases; unmatched junction bases: 3. The CDR3 runs to 15 residues. CDR3 sequence: CASSQGTGSNEKLFF. The CDR3 nucleotides are TGTGCCAGCAGCCAGGGGACAGGGAGTAATGAAAAACTGTTTTTT.

This clonotype was seen more than once but under ten times. The chain has TRBV5-1 and TRBJ2-5; D might be TRBD2 (5 bases). The germline V gene encodes CDR1 SGHRS and CDR2 YFSETQ. Trimming took off 4 bases at V and 1 base at J, with 11 bases between the two ends. This CDR3 region has 14 residues. The CDR3 region is CASSKGRAQETQYF. In DNA, the CDR3 is TGCGCCAGCAGCAAAGGGAGAGCCCAAGAGACCCAGTACTTC.

A single count supports this clonotype. The chain uses TRBV2 and TRBJ1-1; D unresolved. The V end was cut by 6 bases, the J end by 5 bases, with 16 bases between. Germline V gives CDR1 SNHLY, CDR2 FYNNEI. The CDR3 has 14 amino acids. CDR3 nucleotide sequence: TGTGCCAGCAGCCCGATCCGACCTGGTACTGAAGCTTTCTTT. Encoded protein: CASSPIRPGTEAFF.

CDR3 in DNA: TGTGCCAGCACGACCACCGGGGCTGGTAGGCATGGCTACACCTTC. It is translated as CASTTTGAGRHGYTF. V gene TRBV6-1 combines with J gene TRBJ1-2; D is perhaps TRBD1 (5 bases). V lost 7 bases, J lost 6 bases, and 21 bases lay in between. This CDR3 contains 15 residues. Germline CDR1 reads MNHNS; CDR2 reads SASEGT.

This clonotype has a handful of counts. V usage is TRBV27 and J usage is TRBJ2-1, with D perhaps matching TRBD1 (5 bases). Germline lookup yields CDR1 MNHEY and CDR2 SMNVEV (reference sequence). Deletions cut 3 bases from V and 6 bases from J, with 15 bases between. CDR3 length: 15 amino acids. CDR3 sequence reads: CASSFRQLNGNEQFF. CDR3 nucleotide sequence: TGTGCCAGCAGTTTTAGACAGCTCAACGGCAATGAGCAGTTCTTC.

The CDR3 sequence is CASSLGTSMGEQFF. DNA for the CDR3: TGCGCCAGCAGCTTGGGGACATCTATGGGGGAGCAGTTCTTC. The genes are TRBV5-1 and TRBJ2-1; weak D call: TRBD1 (5 bases). From germline, CDR1 is SGHRS and CDR2 YFSETQ. Between the trimmed V and J ends, which lost 0 bases and 10 bases, there was a span of 14 bases. The CDR3 consists of 14 residues.